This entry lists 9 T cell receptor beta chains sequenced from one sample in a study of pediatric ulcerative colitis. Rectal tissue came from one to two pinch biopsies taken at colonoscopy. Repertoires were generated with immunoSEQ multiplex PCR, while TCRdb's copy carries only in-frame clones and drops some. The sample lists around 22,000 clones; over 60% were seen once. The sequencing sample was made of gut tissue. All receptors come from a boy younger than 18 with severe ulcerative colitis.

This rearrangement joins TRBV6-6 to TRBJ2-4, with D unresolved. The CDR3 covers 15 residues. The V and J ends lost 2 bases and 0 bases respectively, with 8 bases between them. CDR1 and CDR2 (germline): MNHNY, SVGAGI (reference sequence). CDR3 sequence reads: CASSYTGEAKNIQYF. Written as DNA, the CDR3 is TGTGCCAGCAGTTACACTGGGGAAGCCAAAAACATTCAGTACTTC.

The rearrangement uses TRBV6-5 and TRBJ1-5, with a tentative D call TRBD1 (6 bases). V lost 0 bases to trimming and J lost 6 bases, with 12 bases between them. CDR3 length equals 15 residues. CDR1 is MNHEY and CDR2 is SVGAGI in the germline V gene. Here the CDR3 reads CASSYSRGSGQPQHF. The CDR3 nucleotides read TGTGCCAGCAGTTACTCCAGGGGATCGGGTCAGCCCCAGCATTTT.

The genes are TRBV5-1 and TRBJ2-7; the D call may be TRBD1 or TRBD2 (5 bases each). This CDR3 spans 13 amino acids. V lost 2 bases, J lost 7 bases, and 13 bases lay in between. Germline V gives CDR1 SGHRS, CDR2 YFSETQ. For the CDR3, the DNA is TGCGCCAGCAGCTTATGGGACGGGCGGGAGCAGTACTTC. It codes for CASSLWDGREQYF. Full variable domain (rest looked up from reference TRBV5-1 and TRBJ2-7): KAGVTQTPRYLIKTRGQQVTLSCSPISGHRSVSWYQQTPGQGLQFLFEYFSETQRNKGNFPGRFSGRQFSNSRSEMNVSTLELGDSALYLCASSLWDGREQYFGPGTRLTVT.

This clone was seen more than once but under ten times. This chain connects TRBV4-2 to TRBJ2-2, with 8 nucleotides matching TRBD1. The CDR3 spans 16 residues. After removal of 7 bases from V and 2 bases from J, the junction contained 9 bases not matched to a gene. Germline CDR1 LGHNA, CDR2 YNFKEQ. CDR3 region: CASNTGQGLNTGELFF. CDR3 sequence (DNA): TGTGCCAGCAACACCGGACAGGGCCTCAACACCGGGGAGCTGTTTTTT.

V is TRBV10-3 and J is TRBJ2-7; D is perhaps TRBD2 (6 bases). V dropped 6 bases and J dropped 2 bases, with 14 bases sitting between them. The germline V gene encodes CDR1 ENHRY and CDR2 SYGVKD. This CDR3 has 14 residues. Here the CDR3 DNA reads TGTGCCATCAGCGGAGACGGAGGGCCCTACGAGCAGTACTTC. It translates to CAISGDGGPYEQYF.

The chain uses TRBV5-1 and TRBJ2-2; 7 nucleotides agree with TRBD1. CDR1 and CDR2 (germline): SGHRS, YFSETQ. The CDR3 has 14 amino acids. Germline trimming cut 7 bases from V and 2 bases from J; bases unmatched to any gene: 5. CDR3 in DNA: TGCGCCAGCTTCCGGGACAGAAACACCGGGGAGCTGTTTTTT. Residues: CASFRDRNTGELFF.

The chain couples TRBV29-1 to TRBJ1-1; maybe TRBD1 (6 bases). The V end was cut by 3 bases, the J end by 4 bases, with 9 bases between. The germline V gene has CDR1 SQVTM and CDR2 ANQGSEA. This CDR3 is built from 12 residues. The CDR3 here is CSVDQGLTEAFF. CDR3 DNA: TGCAGCGTTGACCAGGGGCTCACTGAAGCTTTCTTT.

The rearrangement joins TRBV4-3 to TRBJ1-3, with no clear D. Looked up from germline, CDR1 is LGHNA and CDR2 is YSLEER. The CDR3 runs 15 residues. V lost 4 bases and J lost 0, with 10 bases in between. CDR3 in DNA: TGCGCCAGCAGCCCCAGCCTTGCCTCTGGAAACACCATATATTTT. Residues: CASSPSLASGNTIYF.

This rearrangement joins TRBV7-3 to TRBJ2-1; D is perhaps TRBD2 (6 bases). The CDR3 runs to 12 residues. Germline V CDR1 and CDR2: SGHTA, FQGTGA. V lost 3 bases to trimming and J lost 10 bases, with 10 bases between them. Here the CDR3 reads CASSFHRGEQFF. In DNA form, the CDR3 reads TGTGCCAGCAGCTTTCACCGGGGGGAGCAGTTCTTC. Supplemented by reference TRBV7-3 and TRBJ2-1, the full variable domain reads GAGVSQTPSNKVTEKGKYVELRCDPISGHTALYWYRQSLGQGPEFLIYFQGTGAADDSGLPNDRFFAVRPEGSVSTLKIQRTERGDSAVYLCASSFHRGEQFFGPGTRLTVL.